Below, 23 T cell receptor beta chains from the same sample are listed, as sequenced in a study of blood T cell repertoires in COVID-19. The method was immunoSEQ multiplex PCR; TCRdb's version includes in-frame clones alone and lacks a portion of them. The data contain 200,000 to 300,000 clones, around 84% of them singletons. Input material: peripheral blood. The source of these receptors is a man between 35 and 55 years old who had recovered from COVID-19.

V is TRBV5-4 and J is TRBJ2-3; 11 nucleotides agree with TRBD2. There are 15 residues in the CDR3. Trimming cost V 0 bases and J 4 bases; bases outside gene matches: 1. CDR1 is SGHNT, CDR2 YYREEE, per germline (reference sequence). The CDR3 DNA reads TGTGCCAGCAGCTTGGGACTAGCGGGATCAGATACGCAGTATTTT. It codes for CASSLGLAGSDTQYF.

The V call is TRBV19, the J call TRBJ1-2; D is unclear. CDR3 length: 12 amino acids. CDR1 and CDR2 (germline): LNHDA, SQIVND (reference sequence). Trimming took 4 bases from V and 1 from J, leaving 4 bases between them. In nucleotides, the CDR3 is TGTGCCAGTAGTACTAATAACTATGGCTACACCTTC. Residues: CASSTNNYGYTF.

The V call is TRBV6-5, the J call TRBJ1-6, with D possibly being TRBD1 (5 bases). Trimming removed 2 bases from V and 4 bases from J, with 9 bases in between. The CDR3 consists of 15 residues. Germline V lookup: CDR1 MNHEY, CDR2 SVGAGI. For the CDR3, the DNA is TGTGCCAGCAGTTACCCGACAGTGTATAATTCACCCCTCCACTTT. This encodes CASSYPTVYNSPLHF.

This clone was found once. The chain combines TRBV19 with TRBJ1-2; D remains unclear. In germline, CDR1 is LNHDA, CDR2 SQIVND (reference sequence). The CDR3 length is 12 residues. Deletions cut 11 bases from V and 3 bases from J, with 13 bases between. CDR3 in DNA: TGTGCCTGCTCGGATACAGACTATGGCTACACCTTC. This encodes CACSDTDYGYTF.

V and J are TRBV5-1 and TRBJ2-3, with 8 bases matching TRBD1. The length of the CDR3 is 16 residues. V gave up 4 bases and J gave up 6 bases; unmatched junction bases: 13. Germline CDR1 is SGHRS and CDR2 is YFSETQ. The chain's CDR3 is CASSAGQGAGLDTQYF. The CDR3 DNA reads as TGCGCCAGCAGCGCGGGTCAGGGGGCAGGTTTGGATACGCAGTATTTT.

The chain combines TRBV30 with TRBJ1-2; 7 bases agree with TRBD1. The germline V gene encodes CDR1 GTSNPN and CDR2 SVGIG (reference sequence). This CDR3 contains 15 residues. Unmatched junction bases numbered 14, after V lost 6 bases and J lost 4 bases. CDR3 amino acids: CACATRPGGGYGYTF. CDR3 coding DNA: TGTGCCTGCGCTACCAGACCAGGGGGAGGCTATGGCTACACCTTC.

This sequence joins TRBV18 and TRBJ2-2, with a weak D call TRBD2 (5 bases). This CDR3 is built from 14 residues. CDR1 and CDR2 (germline): KGHSH, LQKENI. Trimming took 3 bases from V and 6 from J, leaving 11 bases between them. DNA for the CDR3: TGTGCCAGCTCACCGAGAGAGGGCGCCGGGGAGCTGTTTTTT. This gives the protein CASSPREGAGELFF.

This clone has more than one count but fewer than ten. The J gene is TRBJ1-5, the V gene TRBV6-2 or TRBV6-3, with D unclear. V lost 4 bases to trimming and J lost 6 bases, with 16 bases between them. The CDR3 totals 15 residues. Germline CDR1 and CDR2: MNHEY and SVGEGT. The DNA of the CDR3 is TGTGCCAGCAGTTCGAAACTAGGCGTCGGTCAGCCCCAGCATTTT. It codes for CASSSKLGVGQPQHF.

Only one count was recorded for this clone. The gene calls are TRBV6-5 and TRBJ1-1; D perhaps matches TRBD1 (5 bases). Germline V gene lookup returns CDR1 MNHEY and CDR2 SVGAGI. CDR3 length: 13 residues. Trimming removed 5 bases at V and 6 bases at J, with 13 bases between. CDR3 bases: TGTGCCAGCAGTCCAGACAGTACTCCTGAAGCTTTCTTT. Its protein product is CASSPDSTPEAFF.

The chain couples TRBV7-9 to TRBJ2-1; no firm D call. Trimming took 1 base from V and 7 from J, leaving 8 bases between them. Germline V gives CDR1 SEHNR, CDR2 FQNEAQ (reference sequence). The CDR3 sequence is 13 residues long. CDR3 sequence: CASSLVLENEQFF. CDR3 nucleotides: TGTGCCAGCAGCTTAGTCTTGGAGAATGAGCAGTTCTTC.

The V and J genes are TRBV7-2 and TRBJ2-5, with D maybe TRBD2 (7 bases). The V gene lost 1 base and the J gene lost 5 bases, with 11 bases spanning the gap. The length of the CDR3 is 14 residues. Per the germline V gene, CDR1 is SGHTA and CDR2 is FQGNSA. The CDR3 here is CASSLGRGAETQYF. The CDR3 DNA is TGTGCCAGCAGCTTAGGTCGGGGGGCTGAGACCCAGTACTTC. Variable domain in full (rest from reference TRBV7-2 and TRBJ2-5): GAGVSQSPSNKVTEKGKDVELRCDPISGHTALYWYRQSLGQGLEFLIYFQGNSAPDKSGLPSDRFSAERTGGSVSTLTIQRTQQEDSAVYLCASSLGRGAETQYFGPGTRLLVL.

V usage is TRBV5-6 and J usage is TRBJ1-1, with D unclear. The CDR3 has 16 residues. V lost 4 bases to trimming and J lost 5 bases, with 21 bases between them. The germline CDR1 and CDR2 sequences are SGHDT and YYEEEE. In DNA form, the CDR3 reads TGTGCCAGCAGCCCCCCCCGGGATGGGATGGAAACTGAAGCTTTCTTT. It encodes CASSPPRDGMETEAFF.

The chain recombines TRBV7-8 with TRBJ2-7; D perhaps matches TRBD2 (6 bases). Trimming took off 5 bases at V and 4 bases at J, with 18 bases between the two ends. Germline assignment: CDR1 SGHVS and CDR2 FQNEAQ. The CDR3 loop spans 15 amino acids. The CDR3 here is CASSRAAGFKYEQYF. The DNA of the CDR3 is TGTGCCAGCAGCCGAGCGGCGGGATTCAAGTACGAGCAGTACTTC.

The rearrangement uses TRBV7-9 and TRBJ2-5, with 8 bases identical to TRBD2. The V gene end was trimmed by 4 bases and the J gene end by 2 bases; junction bases not matched to a gene: 6. The CDR3 consists of 15 residues. Germline V gene lookup returns CDR1 SEHNR and CDR2 FQNEAQ (reference sequence). The CDR3 loop is CASSSLAGTQETQYF. The CDR3 region has the DNA TGTGCCAGCAGCTCGTTAGCGGGGACACAAGAGACCCAGTACTTC.

This clone was recorded many times. V is TRBV7-9 and J is TRBJ1-1, with D uncertain. Germline V gene sequence: CDR1 SEHNR, CDR2 FQNEAQ (reference sequence). The CDR3 spans 17 residues. V shed 5 bases and J shed 1 base, with 20 bases lying between them. The CDR3 DNA follows: TGTGCCAGCAGCGGCGGGCGCCCGCGGGCCCCGAACACTGAAGCTTTCTTT. It yields the protein CASSGGRPRAPNTEAFF.

The chain carries TRBV6-2 or TRBV6-3 and TRBJ2-3; D is perhaps TRBD2 (6 bases). CDR3 length: 17 residues. CDR1 MNHEY and CDR2 SVGEGT come from the germline V gene. V lost 6 bases to trimming and J lost 0 bases, with 19 bases between them. The CDR3 sequence is CASSVGSGRTSTDTQYF. In DNA, the CDR3 is TGTGCCAGCAGCGTGGGTAGCGGCCGCACTAGCACAGATACGCAGTATTTT.

V and J are TRBV6-5 and TRBJ2-1; TRBD2 matches 8 bases. Unmatched junction bases numbered 9, after V lost 0 bases and J lost 8 bases. Germline V lookup: CDR1 MNHEY, CDR2 SVGAGI. This CDR3 is 16 amino acids long. The CDR3 protein is CASSYSSGTRVHEQFF. The CDR3, as DNA: TGTGCCAGCAGTTACTCCAGTGGGACTAGAGTCCATGAGCAGTTCTTC.

This chain uses TRBV2 with TRBJ2-1, with D perhaps TRBD2 (5 bases). Trimming pared 7 bases from V and 0 bases from J, leaving 13 bases between. This CDR3 has 15 residues. The germline gives CDR1 SNHLY, CDR2 FYNNEI. Here the CDR3 reads CASMRTPSSYNEQFF. The CDR3, as DNA: TGTGCCAGCATGAGGACTCCGAGCTCCTACAATGAGCAGTTCTTC.

This clone was seen just once. CDR3 sequence: CASSLRGTGTTEAFF. For the CDR3, the DNA is TGTGCCAGCAGCTTACGGGGTACAGGGACCACTGAAGCTTTCTTT. This chain uses TRBV11-2 with TRBJ1-1; maybe TRBD1 (6 bases). Trimming removed 2 bases at V and 4 bases at J, with 14 bases between. CDR3 length: 15 residues. The germline V gene has CDR1 SGHAT and CDR2 FQNNGV.

V and J are TRBV4-3 and TRBJ2-1; maybe TRBD1 (5 bases). CDR1 LGHNA and CDR2 YSLEER come from the germline V gene. The CDR3 totals 15 residues. V was trimmed by 4 bases and J by 0 bases, leaving 10 bases between them. The CDR3 bases are TGCGCCAGCAGCCCCGACAGAAGCTCCTACAATGAGCAGTTCTTC. Encoded protein: CASSPDRSSYNEQFF.

Here the CDR3 reads CASSRVTDTQYF. In DNA, the CDR3 is TGTGCCAGCAGCCGTGTCACAGATACGCAGTATTTT. The V and J genes are TRBV7-2 and TRBJ2-3, with unresolved D. The CDR3 spans 12 residues. With 5 bases removed from V and 2 bases from J, the gap between germline ends came to 5 bases. Per germline, CDR1 SGHTA and CDR2 FQGNSA.

The chain is built from TRBV9 and TRBJ2-2; D possibly corresponds to TRBD2 (6 bases). The germline V and J ends were trimmed by 4 bases and 5 bases, with 18 bases remaining between them. The germline V gene has CDR1 SGDLS and CDR2 YYNGEE. The CDR3 has 16 amino acids. CDR3 in DNA: TGTGCCAGCAGCCCCCGGCGGGGCCGACTAACCGGGGAGCTGTTTTTT. Its translation: CASSPRRGRLTGELFF.

Comments on this clone: The junction shows a germline mismatch at one end, possibly a read error. CDR3 nucleotides: TGTGCCAGCAGCCGGGTACAGGGGTCTGGGAACACCATATATTTT. Translated: CASSRVQGSGNTIYF. The chain joins TRBV14 to TRBJ1-3; 7 bases agree with TRBD1. The germline CDR1 and CDR2 sequences are SGHDN and FVKESK. The CDR3 has 15 residues.